The entry below describes one T cell receptor (beta chain). The repertoire was sequenced with immunoSEQ multiplex PCR; TCRdb's copy has only in-frame clones and lacks some. The sample includes about 250,000 clones, just over 85% seen only once; the top ten take around 1.7%. The data derive from a study of blood T cell repertoires in COVID-19. V lost 2 bases, J lost 1 base, and 11 bases lay in between. Germline-derived CDR1 and CDR2 are SGHVS and FQNEAQ. The CDR3 sequence is 15 residues long. This clonotype was sampled from a man in his forties who had recovered from COVID-19. V usage is TRBV7-8 and J usage is TRBJ2-5; perhaps TRBD2 as D (5 bases). Material: PBMCs or T cells enriched from blood (not recorded which). The CDR3: CASSLTHGVQETQYF. Here the CDR3 DNA reads TGTGCCAGCAGCTTAACGCACGGGGTCCAAGAGACCCAGTACTTC. The whole variable domain, remainder taken from reference TRBV7-8 and TRBJ2-5, is GAGVSQSPRYKVAKRGQDVALRCDPISGHVSLFWYQQALGQGPEFLTYFQNEAQLDKSGLPSDRFFAERPEGSVSTLKIQRTQQEDSAVYLCASSLTHGVQETQYFGPGTRLLVL.